This T cell receptor (beta chain) stems from a study of neurological immune-mediated disorders. Study-level points and caveats: Patients with HTLV-1-associated myelopathy showed the most TCR clonal expansion. Those with multiple sclerosis showed the least, falling below healthy controls. The absence of shared CDR3 amino acid sequences among expanded clones across subjects suggests private repertoires in all groups.

This clonotype appeared many times. The target antigen is unknown. Unsorted libraries were generated from 2 million PBMCs. These cells had been stored in RNAlater at -80 C. Synthesis of cDNA used 5'RACE (with 10-nucleotide random UMIs). MiXCR, applied by TCRdb to the 5' RACE reads, yields one record per CDR3 protein. Here the sample spans tens of thousands of distinct CDR3 sequences, 9.5% to 12% being singletons. V was trimmed by 11 bases and J by 1 base, leaving 14 bases between them. Germline V CDR1 and CDR2: ENHRY, SYGVKD. The length of the CDR3 is 13 residues. The receptor was derived from a man aged 60 to 75 in good health. The gene calls are TRBV10-3 and TRBJ2-5, with D maybe TRBD2 (7 bases). Sequencing was done on a sample of PBMCs. The CDR3 sequence is CAVGGGAQETQYF. CDR3 bases: TGTGCCGTAGGGGGGGGGGCCCAAGAGACCCAGTACTTC.